This paragraph covers one T cell receptor (beta chain) sequence. This clone was seen only a few times. The target of this receptor is not known. The read stops 3 residues short of the end of the CDR3; the missing end is completed from the germline J gene. For sequencing, equivalent amounts of genomic DNA were input from CVID and control samples. For every sample, a 60 bp segment covering the rearranged TCRbeta CDR3 region was amplified and then sequenced. The immunoSEQ assay, a bias-corrected multiplex PCR with high-throughput sequencing, was employed for TCRbeta amplification. In the paper's pipeline: Every unique nucleotide sequence counted as a clone and was annotated with V, D and J genes, copy number and frequency. Sequences were labeled productive if in frame, and non-productive if out of frame or containing stop codons. As previously described, clonality was calculated on the basis of Shannon's entropy. The predicted amino acid sequences of productive clones were used to derive mean CDR3 Kyte-Doolittle hydropathy. Using the R hclust function, scaled V gene usage was clustered hierarchically with Manhattan distance and complete linkage. Clone sharing by CDR3 amino acid sequence was assessed by resampling 12 repertoires per group over 100 rounds. The repertoires were searched for about 70 published EBV-specific TCRbeta sequences and 245 published CMV-specific TCRbeta sequences. After a couple of CVID samples that produced fewer than 10,000 sequences were dropped from the analysis, around 41 CVID repertoires remained. The source is immuneACCESS, and TCRdb retained only in-frame sequences with V and J called. Part of the clones is not carried over; for the studies checked, unresolved V genes explain less than half of this, and the remainder is unexplained. Clone size and the V and J calls come from that table; the DNA yielded D and trimming. The sample has tens of thousands of clones on record, with no singletons. About 6.1% of the sample is taken by the ten largest.

CVID was diagnosed by standard criteria: serum IgG, IgA and/or IgM reduced below normal range, plus specific antibody deficiency. There were over 40 subjects in the CVID group (around 29 male and around 15 female), ranging in age from roughly 9 to 64 years, with a mean age of roughly 39. Most CVID patients and most healthy controls were of Caucasian heritage. At the time of study participation, every CVID subject had been on replacement immunoglobulin therapy for at least one year. No CVID subject was ill or taking immunomodulatory or immunosuppressive medication when blood was collected. From each donor, about 5 to 8 ml of heparinized peripheral whole blood was collected. Genomic DNA from adults with common variable immune deficiency (CVID) and from healthy adult controls was the source for sequencing TCRbeta CDR3 repertoires. Diluted blood was subjected to density centrifugation over Hypaque 1077 or Ficoll-Paque for isolation of peripheral blood mononuclear cells. Genomic DNA was obtained from unsorted mononuclear cells through either Qiagen column purification or a centrifugation-based method.

The source of the sample is a study of T cell clonality in common variable immunodeficiency (dated by TCRdb to about 2015). Trimming at the junction amounts to 2 bases on V and 4 bases on J, and the germline ends lie 13 bases apart. The CDR3 runs 15 residues from the cysteine to the phenylalanine. Sequencing covers 36 bases of the CDR3, shown here with the frame starting at base 1. CDR1 SGHVS and CDR2 FQNEAQ were looked up in the germline V gene. The full study reports these points: Even though DNA input was the same, control samples had an average of about 80,000 unique sequences each, compared with some 32,000 in CVID samples. Correlations of repertoire features with clinical complications were constrained by heterogeneity among patients within the CVID cohort. Healthy controls shared more TCRbeta clones with each other than CVID subjects shared among themselves (p < 0.0001). Increased TCRbeta clonality was found in CVID subjects compared with healthy controls (t-test p = 0.018), with the increase being most characteristic of about a third of subjects. CVID TCRbeta sequences reportedly showed fewer deletions and N-nucleotide insertions and lacked highly modified clones with 13 or more V deletions. The authors noted that sequencing repertoires of T cell subpopulations would be needed to clarify what caused the increased clonality in CVID.

The chain was built from TRBV7-8 and TRBJ2-3; the D gene is perhaps TRBD1, on 5 matching bases. This receptor was obtained from a human donor with common variable immunodeficiency. Sequencing was carried out using peripheral blood mononuclear cells. This receptor has the CDR3 CASSLRDSPADTQYF. The sequenced CDR3 bases are TGTGCCAGCAGCTTAAGAGACAGCCCTGCAGATACG.